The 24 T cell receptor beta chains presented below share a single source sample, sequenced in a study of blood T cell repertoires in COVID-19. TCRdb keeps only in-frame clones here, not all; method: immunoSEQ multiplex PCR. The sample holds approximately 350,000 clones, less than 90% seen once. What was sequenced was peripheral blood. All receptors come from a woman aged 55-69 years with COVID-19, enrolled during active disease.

The CDR3 DNA is TGTGCCAGCTCAGCGGGGAGAAGCACAGATACGCAGTATTTT. Amino acid sequence: CASSAGRSTDTQYF. The chain couples TRBV18 to TRBJ2-3, with D perhaps TRBD2 (6 bases). This CDR3 comprises 14 residues. Germline CDR1 and CDR2: KGHSH and LQKENI. Trimming left V 5 bases short and J 0 bases short, with 9 bases between.

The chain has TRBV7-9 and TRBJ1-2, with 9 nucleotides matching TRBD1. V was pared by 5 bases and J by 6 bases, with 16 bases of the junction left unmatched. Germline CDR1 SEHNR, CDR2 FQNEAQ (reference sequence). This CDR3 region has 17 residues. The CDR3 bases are TGTGCCAGCAGCCGAACTTACGCGTCGGGACAGGGCCATGGCTACACCTTC. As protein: CASSRTYASGQGHGYTF.

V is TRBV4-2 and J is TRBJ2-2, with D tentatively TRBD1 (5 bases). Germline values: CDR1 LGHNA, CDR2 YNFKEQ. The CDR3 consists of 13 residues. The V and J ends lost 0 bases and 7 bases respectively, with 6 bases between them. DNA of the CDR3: TGTGCCAGCAGCCAAGATCAGGGCGGGGAGCTGTTTTTT. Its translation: CASSQDQGGELFF.

The CDR3 DNA sequence: TGTGCCAGCAGCTTACGATTGGCAGTTCGCGCGGGGCCCACAGATACGCAGTATTTT. It codes for CASSLRLAVRAGPTDTQYF. The chain links TRBV7-2 to TRBJ2-3; TRBD2 might be the D (6 bases). The length of the CDR3 is 19 residues. Per the germline V gene, CDR1 is SGHTA and CDR2 is FQGNSA. The germline V and J ends were trimmed by 2 bases and 2 bases, with 23 bases remaining between them.

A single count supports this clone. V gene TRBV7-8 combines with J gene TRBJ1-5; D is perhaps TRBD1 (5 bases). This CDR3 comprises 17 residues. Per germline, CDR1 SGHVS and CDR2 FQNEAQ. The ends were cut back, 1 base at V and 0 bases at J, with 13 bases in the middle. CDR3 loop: CASSLVQGIYSNQPQHF. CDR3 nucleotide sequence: TGTGCCAGCAGCTTAGTGCAGGGAATCTATAGCAATCAGCCCCAGCATTTT.

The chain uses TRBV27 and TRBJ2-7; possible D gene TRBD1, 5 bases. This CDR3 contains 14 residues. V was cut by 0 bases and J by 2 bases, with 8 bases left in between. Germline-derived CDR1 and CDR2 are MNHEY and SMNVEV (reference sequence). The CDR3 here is CASSLSPTAYEQYF. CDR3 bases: TGTGCCAGCAGTTTATCCCCGACAGCCTACGAGCAGTACTTC.

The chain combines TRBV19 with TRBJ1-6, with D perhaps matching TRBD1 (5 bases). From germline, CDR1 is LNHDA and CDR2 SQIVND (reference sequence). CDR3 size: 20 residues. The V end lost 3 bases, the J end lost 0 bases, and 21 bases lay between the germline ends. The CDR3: CASSIFGGSSQPSYNSPLHF. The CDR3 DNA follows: TGTGCCAGTAGTATCTTCGGGGGATCTTCTCAGCCCTCCTATAATTCACCCCTCCACTTT.

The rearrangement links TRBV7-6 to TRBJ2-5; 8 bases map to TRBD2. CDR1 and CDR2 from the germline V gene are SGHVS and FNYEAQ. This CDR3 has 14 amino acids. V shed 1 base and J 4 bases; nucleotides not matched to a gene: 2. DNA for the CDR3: TGTGCCAGCAGCTTAGGGAGCGGGGGAGAGACCCAGTACTTC. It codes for CASSLGSGGETQYF.

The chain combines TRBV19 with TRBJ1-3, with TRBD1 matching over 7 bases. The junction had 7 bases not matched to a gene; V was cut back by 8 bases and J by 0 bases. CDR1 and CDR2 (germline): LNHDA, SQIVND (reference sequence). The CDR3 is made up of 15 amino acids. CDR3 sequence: CASRTGHNSGNTIYF. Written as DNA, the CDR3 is TGTGCCAGTCGGACAGGCCACAACTCTGGAAACACCATATATTTT. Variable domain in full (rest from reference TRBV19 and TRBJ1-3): DGGITQSPKYLFRKEGQNVTLSCEQNLNHDAMYWYRQDPGQGLRLIYYSQIVNDFQKGDIAEGYSVSREKKESFPLTVTSAQKNPTAFYLCASRTGHNSGNTIYFGEGSWLTVV.

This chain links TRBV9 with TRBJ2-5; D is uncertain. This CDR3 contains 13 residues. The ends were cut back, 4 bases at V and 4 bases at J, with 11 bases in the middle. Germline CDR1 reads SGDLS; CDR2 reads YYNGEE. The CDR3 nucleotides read TGTGCCAGCAGCACCCGTCCAGGAGAGACCCAGTACTTC. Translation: CASSTRPGETQYF.

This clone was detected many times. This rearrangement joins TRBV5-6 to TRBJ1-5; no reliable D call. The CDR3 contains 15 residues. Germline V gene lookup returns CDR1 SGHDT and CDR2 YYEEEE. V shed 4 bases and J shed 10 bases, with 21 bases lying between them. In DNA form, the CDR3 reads TGTGCCAGCAGCGTATACTCGGGTCCAGACGGCCCCCAGCATTTT. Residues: CASSVYSGPDGPQHF.

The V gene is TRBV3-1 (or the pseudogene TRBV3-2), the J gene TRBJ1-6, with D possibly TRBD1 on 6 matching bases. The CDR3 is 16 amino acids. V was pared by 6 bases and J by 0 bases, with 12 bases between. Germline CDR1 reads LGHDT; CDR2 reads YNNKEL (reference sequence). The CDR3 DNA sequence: TGTGCCAGCAGTCCTACAGGGTACTCCTATAATTCACCCCTCCACTTT. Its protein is CASSPTGYSYNSPLHF.

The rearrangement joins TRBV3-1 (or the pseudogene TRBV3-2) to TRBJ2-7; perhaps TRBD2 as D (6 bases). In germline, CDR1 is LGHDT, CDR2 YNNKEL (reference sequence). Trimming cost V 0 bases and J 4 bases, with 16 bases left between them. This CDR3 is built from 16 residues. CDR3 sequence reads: CASSQDLRTKIYEQYF. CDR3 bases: TGTGCCAGCAGCCAAGATCTGAGGACTAAAATTTACGAGCAGTACTTC.

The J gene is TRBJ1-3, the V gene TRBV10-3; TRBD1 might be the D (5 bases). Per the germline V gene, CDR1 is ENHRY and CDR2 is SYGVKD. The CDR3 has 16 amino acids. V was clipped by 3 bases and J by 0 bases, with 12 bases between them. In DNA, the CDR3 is TGTGCCATCAGTGAACACCCAGGGTCCTCTGGAAACACCATATATTTT. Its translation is CAISEHPGSSGNTIYF.

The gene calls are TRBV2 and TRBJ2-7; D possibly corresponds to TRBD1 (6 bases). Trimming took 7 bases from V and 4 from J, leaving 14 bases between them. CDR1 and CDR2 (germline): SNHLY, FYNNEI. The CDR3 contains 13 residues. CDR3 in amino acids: CASTETGPYEQYF. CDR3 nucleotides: TGTGCCAGCACCGAGACAGGACCTTACGAGCAGTACTTC.

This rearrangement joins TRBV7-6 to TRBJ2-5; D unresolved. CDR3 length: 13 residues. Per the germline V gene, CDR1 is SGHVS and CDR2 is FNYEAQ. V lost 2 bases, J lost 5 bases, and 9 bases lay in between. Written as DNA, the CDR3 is TGTGCCAGCAGCTTAAACGTGGAGGAGACCCAGTACTTC. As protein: CASSLNVEETQYF.

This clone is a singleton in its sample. CDR3 residues: CASSMLAQGTGELFF. CDR3 DNA sequence: TGTGCCAGTAGTATGTTGGCCCAGGGCACCGGGGAGCTGTTTTTT. V is TRBV19 and J is TRBJ2-2, with D perhaps matching TRBD1 (5 bases). Germline V gives CDR1 LNHDA, CDR2 SQIVND (reference sequence). The CDR3 contains 15 residues. Trimming left V 3 bases short and J 4 bases short, with 12 bases between.

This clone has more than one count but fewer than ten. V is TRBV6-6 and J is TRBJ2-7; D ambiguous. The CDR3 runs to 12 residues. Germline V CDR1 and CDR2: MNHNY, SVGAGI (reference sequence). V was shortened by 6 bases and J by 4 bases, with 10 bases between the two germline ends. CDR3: CASRRGPYEQYF. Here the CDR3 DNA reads TGTGCCAGCAGGCGCGGCCCGTACGAGCAGTACTTC.

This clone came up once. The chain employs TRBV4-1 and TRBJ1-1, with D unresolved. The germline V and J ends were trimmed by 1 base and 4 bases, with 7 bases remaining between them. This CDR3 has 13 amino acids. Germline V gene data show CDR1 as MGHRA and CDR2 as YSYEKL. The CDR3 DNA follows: TGCGCCAGCAGCCAAGGGCCGGGCACTGAAGCTTTCTTT. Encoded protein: CASSQGPGTEAFF.

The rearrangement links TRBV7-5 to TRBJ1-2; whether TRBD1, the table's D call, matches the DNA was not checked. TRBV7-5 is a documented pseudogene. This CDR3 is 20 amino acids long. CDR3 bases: TGTGCCAGAAGCCTACCCCGGGGACAGAGTAAAGCCTACGGTAACTATGGCTACACCTTC. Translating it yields CARSLPRGQSKAYGNYGYTF.

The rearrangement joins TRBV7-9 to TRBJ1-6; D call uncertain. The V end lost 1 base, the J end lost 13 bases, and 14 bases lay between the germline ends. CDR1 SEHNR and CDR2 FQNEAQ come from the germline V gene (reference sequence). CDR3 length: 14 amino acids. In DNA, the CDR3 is TGTGCCAGCAGCTTAGGAGGGTTTACAACTCCCCTCCACTTT. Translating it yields CASSLGGFTTPLHF.

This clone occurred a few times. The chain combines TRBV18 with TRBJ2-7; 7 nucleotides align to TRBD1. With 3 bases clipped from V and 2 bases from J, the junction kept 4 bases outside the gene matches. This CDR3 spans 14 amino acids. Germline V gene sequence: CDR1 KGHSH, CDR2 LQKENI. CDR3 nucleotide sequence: TGTGCCAGCTCACCGTGGGACAGACCCTACGAGCAGTACTTC. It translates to CASSPWDRPYEQYF. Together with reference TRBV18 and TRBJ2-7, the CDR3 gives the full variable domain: NAGVMQNPRHLVRRRGQEARLRCSPMKGHSHVYWYRQLPEEGLKFMVYLQKENIIDESGMPKERFSAEFPKEGPSILRIQQVVRGDSAAYFCASSPWDRPYEQYFGPGTRLTVT.

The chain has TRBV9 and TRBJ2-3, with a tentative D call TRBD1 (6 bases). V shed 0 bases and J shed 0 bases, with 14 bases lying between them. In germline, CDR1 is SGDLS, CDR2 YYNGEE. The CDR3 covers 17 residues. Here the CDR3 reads CASSVVSRGQSTDTQYF. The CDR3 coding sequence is TGTGCCAGCAGCGTAGTGAGTCGAGGACAGAGCACAGATACGCAGTATTTT.

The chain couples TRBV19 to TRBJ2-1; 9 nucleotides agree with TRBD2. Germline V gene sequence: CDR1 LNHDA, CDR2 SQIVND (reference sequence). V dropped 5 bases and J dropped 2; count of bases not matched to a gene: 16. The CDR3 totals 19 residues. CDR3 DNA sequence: TGTGCCAGTAGTCTCCGTTCGGGTAGCGGGGGTAGCCCCTACAATGAGCAGTTCTTC. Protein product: CASSLRSGSGGSPYNEQFF.